This TCR beta chain was recovered during a study of blood T cell repertoires in COVID-19. Study in general: Some COVID-19 samples were acute and others convalescent; all came from the United States, Italy and Spain. PBMCs, B-cell-depleted T cells, or T cells were the source of the cDNA or gDNA that made up the material.

The V end lost 5 bases, the J end lost 5 bases, and 12 bases lay between the germline ends. This CDR3 has 13 amino acids. Germline V gene lookup returns CDR1 SGHTA and CDR2 FQGTGA. Original data processing: Reference gene primer amplification gave nucleated cell count estimates. Profiled with immunoSEQ multiplex PCR; TCRdb holds only in-frame clones, not every one. Clone size and the V and J calls come from that table; the DNA yielded D and trimming. The data show about 74,000 clones, with approximately 84% seen just once and 36% held by the top ten. The rearrangement links TRBV7-3 to TRBJ1-1, with a tentative D call TRBD1 (6 bases). The TCR was taken from a man between 70 and 80 years old with acute or convalescent COVID-19. Sequencing was performed on peripheral blood. CDR3 in amino acids: CASSHTRGTEAFF. The CDR3 DNA sequence: TGTGCCAGCAGCCACACTAGGGGGACTGAAGCTTTCTTT. The variable domain in full, with the rest retrieved from reference TRBV7-3 and TRBJ1-1, is GAGVSQTPSNKVTEKGKYVELRCDPISGHTALYWYRQSLGQGPEFLIYFQGTGAADDSGLPNDRFFAVRPEGSVSTLKIQRTERGDSAVYLCASSHTRGTEAFFGQGTRLTVV.